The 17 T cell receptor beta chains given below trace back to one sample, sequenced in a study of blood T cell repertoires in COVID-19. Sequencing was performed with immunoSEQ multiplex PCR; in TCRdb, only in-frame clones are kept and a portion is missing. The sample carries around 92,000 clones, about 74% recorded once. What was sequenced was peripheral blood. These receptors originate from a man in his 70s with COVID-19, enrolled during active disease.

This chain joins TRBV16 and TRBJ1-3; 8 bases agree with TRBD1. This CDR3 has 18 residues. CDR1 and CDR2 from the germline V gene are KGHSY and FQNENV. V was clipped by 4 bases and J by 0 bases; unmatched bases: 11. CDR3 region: CASSRTTGGETSGNTIYF. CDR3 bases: TGTGCCAGCAGCCGGACTACAGGGGGGGAGACCTCTGGAAACACCATATATTTT.

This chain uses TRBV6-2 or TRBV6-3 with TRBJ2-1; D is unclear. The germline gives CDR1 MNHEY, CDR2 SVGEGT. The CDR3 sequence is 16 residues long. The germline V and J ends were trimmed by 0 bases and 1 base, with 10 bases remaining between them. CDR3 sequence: CASSYSGQMSYNEQFF. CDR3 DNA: TGTGCCAGCAGTTACTCGGGCCAGATGTCCTACAATGAGCAGTTCTTC.

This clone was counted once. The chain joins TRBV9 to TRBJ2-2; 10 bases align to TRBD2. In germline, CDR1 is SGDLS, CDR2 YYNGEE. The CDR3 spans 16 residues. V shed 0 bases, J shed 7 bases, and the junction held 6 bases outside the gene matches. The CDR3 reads CASSVGLAGEGGELFF. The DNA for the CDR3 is TGTGCCAGCAGCGTAGGGCTAGCGGGAGAGGGCGGGGAGCTGTTTTTT.

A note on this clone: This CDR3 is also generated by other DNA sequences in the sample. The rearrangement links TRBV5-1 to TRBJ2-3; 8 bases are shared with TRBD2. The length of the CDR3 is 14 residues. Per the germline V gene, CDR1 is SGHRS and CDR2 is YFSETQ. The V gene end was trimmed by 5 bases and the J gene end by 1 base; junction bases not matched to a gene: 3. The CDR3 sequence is CASRTSGGTDTQYF. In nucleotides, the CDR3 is TGCGCCAGCAGAACTAGCGGAGGCACAGATACGCAGTATTTT.

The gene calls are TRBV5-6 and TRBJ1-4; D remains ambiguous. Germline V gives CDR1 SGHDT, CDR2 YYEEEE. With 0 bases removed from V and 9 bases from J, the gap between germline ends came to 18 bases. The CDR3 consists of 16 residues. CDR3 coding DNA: TGTGCCAGCAGCTTGGGGAGGGCGTATGTACGGCAAAAACTGTTTTTT. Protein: CASSLGRAYVRQKLFF.

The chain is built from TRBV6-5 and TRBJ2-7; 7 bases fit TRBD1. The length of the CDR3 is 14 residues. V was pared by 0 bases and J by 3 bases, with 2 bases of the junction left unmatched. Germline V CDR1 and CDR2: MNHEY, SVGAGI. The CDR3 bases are TGTGCCAGCAGTTACTCAGGGGGCGTCTACGAGCAGTACTTC. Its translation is CASSYSGGVYEQYF.

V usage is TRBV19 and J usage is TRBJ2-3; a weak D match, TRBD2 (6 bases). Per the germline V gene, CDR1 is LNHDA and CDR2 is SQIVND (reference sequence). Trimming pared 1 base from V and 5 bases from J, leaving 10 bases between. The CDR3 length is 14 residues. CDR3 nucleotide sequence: TGTGCCAGTAGTATAGGCGATAGCGGAGATACGCAGTATTTT. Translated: CASSIGDSGDTQYF. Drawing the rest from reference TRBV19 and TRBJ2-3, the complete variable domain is DGGITQSPKYLFRKEGQNVTLSCEQNLNHDAMYWYRQDPGQGLRLIYYSQIVNDFQKGDIAEGYSVSREKKESFPLTVTSAQKNPTAFYLCASSIGDSGDTQYFGPGTRLTVL.

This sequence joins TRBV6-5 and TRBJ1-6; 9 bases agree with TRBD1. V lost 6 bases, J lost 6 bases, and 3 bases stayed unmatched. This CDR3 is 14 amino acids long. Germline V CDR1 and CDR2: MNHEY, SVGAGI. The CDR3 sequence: CASRRDRVNSPLHF. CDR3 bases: TGTGCCAGCAGAAGGGACAGGGTTAATTCACCCCTCCACTTT.

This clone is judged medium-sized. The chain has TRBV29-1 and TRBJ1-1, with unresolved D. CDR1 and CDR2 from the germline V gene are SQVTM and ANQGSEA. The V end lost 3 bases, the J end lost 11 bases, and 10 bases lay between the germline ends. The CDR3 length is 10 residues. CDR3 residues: CSVDEAVAFF. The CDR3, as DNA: TGCAGCGTTGATGAAGCTGTGGCTTTCTTT.

CDR3 loop: CASRPFGSNYEQYF. The CDR3 nucleotides are TGTGCCAGCAGACCGTTTGGTAGTAACTACGAGCAGTACTTC. The rearrangement links TRBV5-5 to TRBJ2-7; no clear D gene. The germline V gene has CDR1 SGHKS and CDR2 YYEKEE (reference sequence). V lost 5 bases and J lost 3, with 15 bases in between. The CDR3 is 14 amino acids. Supplemented by reference TRBV5-5 and TRBJ2-7, the full variable domain reads DAGVTQSPTHLIKTRGQQVTLRCSPISGHKSVSWYQQVLGQGPQFIFQYYEKEERGRGNFPDRFSARQFPNYSSELNVNALLLGDSALYLCASRPFGSNYEQYFGPGTRLTVT.

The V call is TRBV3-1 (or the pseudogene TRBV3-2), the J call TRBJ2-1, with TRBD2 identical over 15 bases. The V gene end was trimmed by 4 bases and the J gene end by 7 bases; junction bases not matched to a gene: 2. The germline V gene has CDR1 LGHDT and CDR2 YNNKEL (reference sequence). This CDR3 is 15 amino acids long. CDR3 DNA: TGTGCCAGCAGCCTCGGACTAGCGGGAGGGAATGAGCAGTTCTTC. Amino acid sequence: CASSLGLAGGNEQFF.

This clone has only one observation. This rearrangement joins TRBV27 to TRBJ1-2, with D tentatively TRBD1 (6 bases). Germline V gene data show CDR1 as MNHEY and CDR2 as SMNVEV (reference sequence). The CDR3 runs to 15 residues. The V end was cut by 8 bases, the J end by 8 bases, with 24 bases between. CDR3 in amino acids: CASRSSLGQLEGYTF. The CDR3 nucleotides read TGTGCCAGCCGTAGTTCTCTAGGACAGTTAGAGGGCTACACCTTC.

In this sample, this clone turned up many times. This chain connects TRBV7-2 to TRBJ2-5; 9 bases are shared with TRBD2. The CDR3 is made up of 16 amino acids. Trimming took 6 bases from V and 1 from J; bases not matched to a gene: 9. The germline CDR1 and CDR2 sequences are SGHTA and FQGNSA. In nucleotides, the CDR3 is TGTGCCAGCAGGTTATCGTGGCGGGAGGGCCAAGAGACCCAGTACTTC. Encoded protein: CASRLSWREGQETQYF.

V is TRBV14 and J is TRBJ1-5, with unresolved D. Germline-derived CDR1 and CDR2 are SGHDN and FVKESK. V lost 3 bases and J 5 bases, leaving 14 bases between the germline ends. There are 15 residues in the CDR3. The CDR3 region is CASSHDGREHQPQHF. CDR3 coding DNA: TGTGCCAGCAGCCACGATGGGAGGGAGCATCAGCCCCAGCATTTT.

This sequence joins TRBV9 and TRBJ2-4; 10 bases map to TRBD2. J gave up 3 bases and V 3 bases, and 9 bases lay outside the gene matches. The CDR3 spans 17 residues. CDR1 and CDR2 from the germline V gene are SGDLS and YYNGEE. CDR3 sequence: CASSAGLAEGSKNIQYF. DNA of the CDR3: TGTGCCAGCAGCGCCGGACTAGCGGAGGGGAGCAAAAACATTCAGTACTTC.

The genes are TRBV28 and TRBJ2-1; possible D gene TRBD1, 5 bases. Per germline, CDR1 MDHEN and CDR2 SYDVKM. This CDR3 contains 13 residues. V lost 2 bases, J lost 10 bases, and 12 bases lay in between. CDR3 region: CASSLLTGSEQFF. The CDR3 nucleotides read TGTGCCAGCAGTTTACTAACAGGATCGGAGCAGTTCTTC. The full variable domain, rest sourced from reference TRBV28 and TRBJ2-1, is DVKVTQSSRYLVKRTGEKVFLECVQDMDHENMFWYRQDPGLGLRLIYFSYDVKMKEKGDIPEGYSVSREKKERFSLILESASTNQTSMYLCASSLLTGSEQFFGPGTRLTVL.

CDR3 bases: TGTGCCAGCAGCCCCTTCGGGGTTTCCTACAATGAGCAGTTCTTC. This translates into CASSPFGVSYNEQFF. The chain couples TRBV7-8 to TRBJ2-1; possibly TRBD2 for D (5 bases). There are 15 residues in the CDR3. Trimming stripped 5 bases from V and 1 base from J, with 12 bases between. In germline, CDR1 is SGHVS, CDR2 FQNEAQ.